A selection of T cell receptor beta chains follows, all from one sample in a study of cytomegalovirus exposure and HLA in healthy donors. Data came from immunoSEQ multiplex PCR; TCRdb stores just in-frame clones and leaves some out. The sample holds roughly 250,000 clones, nearly 90% seen once. Input material: PBMCs. These receptors came from a woman aged 18-29 years in good health and CMV-seronegative. CDR3s include the opening cysteine and the closing phenylalanine or tryptophan. Each record gives: D gene, V gene, J gene, clone size, CDR3 protein, CDR3 DNA. The D gene is left open where the match is weak. Size is stated for part of the rows, as once, few or many counts, or as a class when the clone is expanded.

>.|TRBV7-2|TRBJ2-1|.
CASSPGPATSYNEQFF
TGTGCCAGCAGCCCAGGGCCAGCCACCTCCTACAATGAGCAGTTCTTC
>.|TRBV6-5|TRBJ1-1|.
CASRGAEAFF
TGTGCCAGCAGAGGGGCTGAAGCTTTCTTT
>TRBD1|TRBV4-1|TRBJ2-3|.
CASSQDWTGPTDTQYF
TGCGCCAGCAGCCAAGATTGGACAGGTCCGACAGATACGCAGTATTTT
>TRBD2|TRBV29-1|TRBJ2-5|once
CSVVPSGGPRETQYF
TGCAGCGTTGTCCCTAGCGGGGGGCCCAGAGAGACCCAGTACTTC
>TRBD2|TRBV7-2|TRBJ2-7|.
CASSLTSGGQLKEQYF
TGTGCCAGCAGCTTGACTAGCGGGGGCCAACTTAAAGAGCAGTACTTC
>TRBD1|TRBV28|TRBJ1-2|.
CASSSLGQGLNYGYTF
TGTGCCAGCAGTTCCCTCGGACAGGGCCTGAACTATGGCTACACCTTC
>.|TRBV5-4|TRBJ2-7|.
CASSLDRAHRYEQYF
TGTGCCAGCAGCTTGGATCGTGCCCACCGGTACGAGCAGTACTTC
>TRBD2|TRBV5-1|TRBJ2-5|.
CASSPSTSGGQETQYF
TGCGCCAGCAGCCCATCGACTAGCGGGGGACAAGAGACCCAGTACTTC
>.|TRBV20-1|TRBJ1-4|once
CSAREREKLFF
TGCAGTGCTAGAGAGAGGGAAAAACTGTTTTTT
>.|TRBV10-1|TRBJ2-1|.
CASSESIQDEQFF
TGCGCCAGCAGTGAGTCGATACAGGATGAGCAGTTCTTC
>.|TRBV9|TRBJ1-1|.
CASSPVLGGSEATEAFF
TGTGCCAGCAGCCCAGTTTTGGGGGGGTCGGAGGCAACTGAAGCTTTCTTT
>TRBD2|TRBV28|TRBJ2-7|.
CASRFLYGGKYEQYF
TGTGCCAGCCGATTCCTTTACGGGGGGAAGTACGAGCAGTACTTC
>.|TRBV6-1|TRBJ2-1|.
CASSATGWPYNEQFF
TGTGCCAGCAGTGCAACAGGGTGGCCCTACAATGAGCAGTTCTTC
>.|TRBV9|TRBJ1-6|.
CASSVGWADPNSPLHF
TGTGCCAGCAGCGTAGGGTGGGCCGATCCTAATTCACCCCTCCACTTT
>TRBD1|TRBV28|TRBJ1-1|.
CASSPGDRVRRPEAFF
TGTGCCAGCAGTCCAGGGGACAGGGTTCGGCGGCCCGAAGCTTTCTTT
>.|TRBV11-2|TRBJ2-3|.
CASRDLRGSTDTQYF
TGTGCCAGCAGGGATCTGCGCGGCAGCACAGATACGCAGTATTTT
>TRBD1|TRBV7-8|TRBJ1-2|.
CASSRRTGETNYGYTF
TGTGCCAGCAGCCGACGGACAGGGGAGACTAACTATGGCTACACCTTC
>.|TRBV30|TRBJ2-5|.
CAWSVPDRFQETQYF
TGTGCCTGGAGTGTTCCAGACAGATTTCAAGAGACCCAGTACTTC
>.|TRBV4-1|TRBJ1-4|.
CASSQEKMVGGLFF
TGCGCCAGCAGCCAAGAAAAGATGGTCGGGGGACTGTTTTTT
>TRBD2|TRBV27|TRBJ2-1|.
CASSPHRGLAGVAGYNEQFF
TGTGCCAGCAGTCCCCACCGGGGACTAGCGGGGGTCGCGGGGTACAATGAGCAGTTCTTC
>TRBD1|TRBV5-1|TRBJ1-2|.
CASSFTGENYGYTF
TGCGCCAGCAGCTTCACAGGGGAAAACTATGGCTACACCTTC